This T cell receptor beta chain derives from a study of CXCR3-negative and CXCR3-positive naive CD8 T cells. Study details: Cumulative TRB read yield was some 140 million, averaging about 1.5 +/- 0.3 million per library.

The authors prepared UMI-labeled TRB cDNA libraries by 5' RACE. TCRdb re-analyzed the 5' RACE reads; it lists each CDR3 protein once, without DNA. The table for this sample gives thousands of distinct CDR3 sequences. Considering frequency, this clonotype is medium-sized. What it binds is not known. Points from the study as a whole: More hydrophobic TRB CDR3s occurred in CXCR3-positive than in CXCR3-negative naive cells.

Phenotypically, naive CD8+ T cells corresponded to CD45RO-CCR7+CD27+CD95-. Germline V gene data show CDR1 as SQVTM and CDR2 as ANQGSEA. The CDR3 spans 15 residues. The sequencing sample was made of naive CXCR3- CD8+ T cells from blood. Noted subset: CD45RO-CCR7+CD27+CD95- naive CD8+ T cells lacking CXCR3 (TNR3-). The rearrangement joins TRBV29-1 to TRBJ2-7; TCRdb's D call, TRBD2, is unchecked because there is no DNA. The clonotype comes from a human donor in good health. Some clones in this sample may be carry-over from other donors' samples. The chain's CDR3 is CSVVLAGAQLYEQYF.